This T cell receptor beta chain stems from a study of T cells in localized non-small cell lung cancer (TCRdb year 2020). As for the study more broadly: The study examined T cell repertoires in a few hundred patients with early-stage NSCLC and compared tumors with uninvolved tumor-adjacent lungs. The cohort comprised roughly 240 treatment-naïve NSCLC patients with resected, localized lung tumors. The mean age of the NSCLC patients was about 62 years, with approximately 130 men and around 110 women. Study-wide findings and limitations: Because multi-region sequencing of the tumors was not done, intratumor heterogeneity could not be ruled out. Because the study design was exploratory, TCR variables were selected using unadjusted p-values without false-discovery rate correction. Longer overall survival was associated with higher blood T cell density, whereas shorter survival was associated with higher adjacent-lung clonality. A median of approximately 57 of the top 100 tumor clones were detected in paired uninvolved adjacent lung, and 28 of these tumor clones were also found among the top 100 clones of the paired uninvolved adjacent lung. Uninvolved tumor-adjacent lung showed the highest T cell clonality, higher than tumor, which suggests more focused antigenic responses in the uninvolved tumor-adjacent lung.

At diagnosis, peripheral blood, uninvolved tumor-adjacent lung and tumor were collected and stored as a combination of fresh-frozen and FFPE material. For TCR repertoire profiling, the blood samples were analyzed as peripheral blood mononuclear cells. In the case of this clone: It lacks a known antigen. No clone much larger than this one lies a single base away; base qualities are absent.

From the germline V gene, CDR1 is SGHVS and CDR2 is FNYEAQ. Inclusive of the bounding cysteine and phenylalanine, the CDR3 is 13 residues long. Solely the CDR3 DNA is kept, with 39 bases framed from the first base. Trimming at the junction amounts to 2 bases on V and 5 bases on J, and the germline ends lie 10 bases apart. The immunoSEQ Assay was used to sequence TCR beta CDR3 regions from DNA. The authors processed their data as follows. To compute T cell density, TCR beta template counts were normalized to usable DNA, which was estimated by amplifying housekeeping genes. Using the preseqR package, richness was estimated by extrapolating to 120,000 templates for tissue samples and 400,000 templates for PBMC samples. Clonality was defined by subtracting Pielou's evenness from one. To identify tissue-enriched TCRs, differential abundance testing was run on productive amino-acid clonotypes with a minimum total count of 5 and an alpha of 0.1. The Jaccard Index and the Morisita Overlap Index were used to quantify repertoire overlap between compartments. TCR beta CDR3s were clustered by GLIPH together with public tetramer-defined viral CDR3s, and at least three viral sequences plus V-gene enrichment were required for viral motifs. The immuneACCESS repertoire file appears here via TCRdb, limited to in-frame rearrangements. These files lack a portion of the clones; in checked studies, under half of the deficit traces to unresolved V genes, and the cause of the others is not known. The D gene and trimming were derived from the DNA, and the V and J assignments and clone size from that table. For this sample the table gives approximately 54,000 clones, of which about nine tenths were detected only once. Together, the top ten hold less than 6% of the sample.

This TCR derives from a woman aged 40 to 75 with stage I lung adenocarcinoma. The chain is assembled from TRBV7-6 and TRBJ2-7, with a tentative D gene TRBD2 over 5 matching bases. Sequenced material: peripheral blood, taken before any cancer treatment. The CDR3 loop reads CASSLQRSDEQYF. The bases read TGTGCCAGCAGCTTACAGCGGAGCGACGAGCAGTACTTC.